This entry concerns a single TCR beta chain. Its specificity is unknown. A second PCR of about 7 to 12 cycles used a sample-barcoded 5' primer and a J-beta primer mix. Every single cDNA molecule received a tag from a template-switch adaptor with 12 random nucleotides. Via MiXCR, TCRdb re-called the 5' RACE reads, giving one row per CDR3 protein. The sample yields about 620,000 distinct CDR3 sequences, more than 20% seen once. The data belong to a study of blood T cells in healthy people across ages. The V gene's germline CDR1 is DFQATT and CDR2 SNEGSKA (reference sequence). CDR3 length: 16 amino acids. Trimming pared 2 bases from V and 1 base from J, leaving 15 bases between. The study, taken as a whole, reports: Versus aged donors, long-lived donors had higher diversity and more naive CD4+ cells.

V is TRBV20-1 and J is TRBJ2-1; TRBD2 might be the D (6 bases). This TCR was sampled from a man aged 65 to 85 in good health. The sample was blood. The CDR3 bases are TGCAGTGCTAGACGCCACACTAGCAGTTCCTACAATGAGCAGTTCTTC. It codes for CSARRHTSSSYNEQFF.